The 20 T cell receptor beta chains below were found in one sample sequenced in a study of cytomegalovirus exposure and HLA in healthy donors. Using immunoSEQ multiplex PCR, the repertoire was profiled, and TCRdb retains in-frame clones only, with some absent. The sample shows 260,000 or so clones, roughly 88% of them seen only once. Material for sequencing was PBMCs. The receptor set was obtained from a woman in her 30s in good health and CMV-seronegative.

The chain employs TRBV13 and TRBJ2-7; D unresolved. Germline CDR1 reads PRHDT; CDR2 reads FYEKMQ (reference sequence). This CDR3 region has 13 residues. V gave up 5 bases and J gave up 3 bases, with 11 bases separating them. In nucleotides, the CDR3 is TGTGCCAGCAGCGTCGGGCCTTTCTACGAGCAGTACTTC. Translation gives CASSVGPFYEQYF.

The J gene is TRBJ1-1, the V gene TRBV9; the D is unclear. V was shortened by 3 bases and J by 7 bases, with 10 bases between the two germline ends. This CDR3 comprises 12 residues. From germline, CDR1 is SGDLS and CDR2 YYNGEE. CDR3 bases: TGTGCCAGCAGCGGGGAACATGGTGAAGCTTTCTTT. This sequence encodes CASSGEHGEAFF.

DNA of the CDR3: TGTGCCAGCAGCCAAGGGACAGCACCCTACGAGCAGTACTTC. This encodes CASSQGTAPYEQYF. The V call is TRBV5-6, the J call TRBJ2-7; TRBD1 aligns across 7 bases. This CDR3 spans 14 amino acids. Germline assignment: CDR1 SGHDT and CDR2 YYEEEE. With 4 bases clipped from V and 2 bases from J, the junction kept 6 bases outside the gene matches.

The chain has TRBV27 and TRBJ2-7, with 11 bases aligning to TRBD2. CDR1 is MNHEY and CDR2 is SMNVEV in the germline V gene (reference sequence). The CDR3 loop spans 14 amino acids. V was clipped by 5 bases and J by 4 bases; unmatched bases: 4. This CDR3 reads CASSPTSGSYEQYF. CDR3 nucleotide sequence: TGTGCCAGCAGTCCTACTAGCGGGAGTTACGAGCAGTACTTC.

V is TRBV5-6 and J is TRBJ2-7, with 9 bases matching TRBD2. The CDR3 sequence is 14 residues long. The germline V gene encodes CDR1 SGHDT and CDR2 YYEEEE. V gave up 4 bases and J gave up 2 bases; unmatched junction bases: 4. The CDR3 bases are TGTGCCAGCAGCCCGCGGGAGGGCCCCTACGAGCAGTACTTC. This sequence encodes CASSPREGPYEQYF.

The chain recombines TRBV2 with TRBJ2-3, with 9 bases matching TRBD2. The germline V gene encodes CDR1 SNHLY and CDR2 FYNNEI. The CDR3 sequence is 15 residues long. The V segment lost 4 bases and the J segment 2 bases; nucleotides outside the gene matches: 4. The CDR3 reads CASSGLAVLTDTQYF. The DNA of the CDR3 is TGTGCCAGCAGTGGACTAGCGGTACTCACAGATACGCAGTATTTT.

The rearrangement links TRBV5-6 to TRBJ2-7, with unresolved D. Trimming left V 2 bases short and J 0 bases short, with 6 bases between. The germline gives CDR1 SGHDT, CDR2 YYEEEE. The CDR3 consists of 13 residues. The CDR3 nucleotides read TGTGCCAGCAGCTTTGGTACCTCCTACGAGCAGTACTTC. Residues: CASSFGTSYEQYF.

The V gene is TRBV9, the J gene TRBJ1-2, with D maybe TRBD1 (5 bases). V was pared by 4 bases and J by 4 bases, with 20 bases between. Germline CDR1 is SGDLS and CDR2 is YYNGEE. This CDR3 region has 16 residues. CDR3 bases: TGTGCCAGCAGCCCCGTTGTAACAGGTTTGCTCTATGGCTACACCTTC. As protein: CASSPVVTGLLYGYTF.

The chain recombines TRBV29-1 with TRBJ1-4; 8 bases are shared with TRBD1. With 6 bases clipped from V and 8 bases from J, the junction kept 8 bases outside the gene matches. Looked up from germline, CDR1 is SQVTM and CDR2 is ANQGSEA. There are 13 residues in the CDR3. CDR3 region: CSVARGQGEKLFF. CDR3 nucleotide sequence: TGCAGCGTAGCGCGAGGACAGGGCGAAAAACTGTTTTTT.

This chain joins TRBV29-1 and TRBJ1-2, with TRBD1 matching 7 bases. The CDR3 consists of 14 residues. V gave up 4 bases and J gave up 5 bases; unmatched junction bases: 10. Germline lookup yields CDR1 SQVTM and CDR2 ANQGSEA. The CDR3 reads CSVVPLGRGYGYTF. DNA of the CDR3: TGCAGCGTTGTGCCTCTGGGCAGGGGGTATGGCTACACCTTC.

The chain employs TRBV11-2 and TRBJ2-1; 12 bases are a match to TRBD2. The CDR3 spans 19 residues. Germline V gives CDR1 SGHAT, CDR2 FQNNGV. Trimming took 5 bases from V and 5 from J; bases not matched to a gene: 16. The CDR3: CASSPEGGLAGGTDNEQFF. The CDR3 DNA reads TGTGCCAGCAGCCCAGAGGGGGGACTAGCGGGTGGGACAGACAATGAGCAGTTCTTC. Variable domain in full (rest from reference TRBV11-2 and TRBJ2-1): EAGVAQSPRYKIIEKRQSVAFWCNPISGHATLYWYQQILGQGPKLLIQFQNNGVVDDSQLPKDRFSAERLKGVDSTLKIQPAKLEDSAVYLCASSPEGGLAGGTDNEQFFGPGTRLTVL.

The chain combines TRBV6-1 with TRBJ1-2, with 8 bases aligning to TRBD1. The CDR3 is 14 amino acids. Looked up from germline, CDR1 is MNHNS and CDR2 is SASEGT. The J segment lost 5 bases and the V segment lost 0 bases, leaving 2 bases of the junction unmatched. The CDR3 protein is CASSEARTGYGYTF. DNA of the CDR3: TGTGCCAGCAGTGAAGCCAGGACAGGGTATGGCTACACCTTC.

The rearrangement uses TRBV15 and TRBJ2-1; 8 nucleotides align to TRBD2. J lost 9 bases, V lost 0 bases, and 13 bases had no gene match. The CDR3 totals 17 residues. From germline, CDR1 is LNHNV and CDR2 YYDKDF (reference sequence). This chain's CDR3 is CATSRDQGLVTASEQFF. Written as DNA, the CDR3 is TGTGCCACCAGCAGAGACCAGGGACTAGTGACCGCTAGTGAGCAGTTCTTC.

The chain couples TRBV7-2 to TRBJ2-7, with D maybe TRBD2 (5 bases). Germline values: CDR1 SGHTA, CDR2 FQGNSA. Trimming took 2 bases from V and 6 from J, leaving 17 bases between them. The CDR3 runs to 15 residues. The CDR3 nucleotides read TGTGCCAGCAGCTTAAATAAACCGGGATTCGGCGAGCAGTACTTC. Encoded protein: CASSLNKPGFGEQYF. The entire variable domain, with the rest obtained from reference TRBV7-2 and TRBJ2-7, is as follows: GAGVSQSPSNKVTEKGKDVELRCDPISGHTALYWYRQSLGQGLEFLIYFQGNSAPDKSGLPSDRFSAERTGGSVSTLTIQRTQQEDSAVYLCASSLNKPGFGEQYFGPGTRLTVT.

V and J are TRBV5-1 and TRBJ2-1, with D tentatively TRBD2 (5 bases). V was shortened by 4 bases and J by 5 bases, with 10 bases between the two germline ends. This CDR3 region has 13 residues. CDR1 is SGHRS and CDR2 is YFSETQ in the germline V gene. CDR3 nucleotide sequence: TGCGCCAGCAGCCAACTAGAGGACAATGAGCAGTTCTTC. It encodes CASSQLEDNEQFF. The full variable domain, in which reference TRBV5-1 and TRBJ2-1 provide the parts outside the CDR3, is KAGVTQTPRYLIKTRGQQVTLSCSPISGHRSVSWYQQTPGQGLQFLFEYFSETQRNKGNFPGRFSGRQFSNSRSEMNVSTLELGDSALYLCASSQLEDNEQFFGPGTRLTVL.

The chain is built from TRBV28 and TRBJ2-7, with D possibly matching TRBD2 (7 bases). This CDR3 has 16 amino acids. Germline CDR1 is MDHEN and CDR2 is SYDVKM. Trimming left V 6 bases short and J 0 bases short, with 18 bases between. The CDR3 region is CASSPAGGLSSYEQYF. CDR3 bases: TGTGCCAGCAGCCCTGCCGGGGGGCTGAGCTCCTACGAGCAGTACTTC.

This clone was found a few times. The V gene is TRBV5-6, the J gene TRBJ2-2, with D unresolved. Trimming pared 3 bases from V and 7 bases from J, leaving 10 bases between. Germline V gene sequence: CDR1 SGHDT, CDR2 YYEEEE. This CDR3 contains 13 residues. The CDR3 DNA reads TGTGCCAGCAGCTCGGACGTGGGCGGGGAGCTGTTTTTT. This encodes CASSSDVGGELFF.

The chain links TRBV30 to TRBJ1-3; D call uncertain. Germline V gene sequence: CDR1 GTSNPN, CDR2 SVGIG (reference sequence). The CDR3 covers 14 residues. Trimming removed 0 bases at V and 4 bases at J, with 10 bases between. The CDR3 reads CAWSVKGGGNTIYF. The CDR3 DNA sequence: TGTGCCTGGAGTGTAAAGGGCGGAGGAAACACCATATATTTT.

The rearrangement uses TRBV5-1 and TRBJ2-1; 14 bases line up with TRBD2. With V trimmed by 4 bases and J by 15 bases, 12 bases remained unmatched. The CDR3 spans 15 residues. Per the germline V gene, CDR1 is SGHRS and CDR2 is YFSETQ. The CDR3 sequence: CASSPGLAGGWGGFF. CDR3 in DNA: TGCGCCAGCAGCCCCGGACTAGCGGGAGGCTGGGGGGGGTTCTTC. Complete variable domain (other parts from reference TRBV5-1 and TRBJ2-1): KAGVTQTPRYLIKTRGQQVTLSCSPISGHRSVSWYQQTPGQGLQFLFEYFSETQRNKGNFPGRFSGRQFSNSRSEMNVSTLELGDSALYLCASSPGLAGGWGGFFGPGTRLTVL.

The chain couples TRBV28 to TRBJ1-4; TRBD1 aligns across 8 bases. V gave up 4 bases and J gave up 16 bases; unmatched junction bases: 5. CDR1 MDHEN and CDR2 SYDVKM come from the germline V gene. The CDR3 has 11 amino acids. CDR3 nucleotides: TGTGCCAGCAGTTATGGGACAGGCTCGTTTTTT. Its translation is CASSYGTGSFF. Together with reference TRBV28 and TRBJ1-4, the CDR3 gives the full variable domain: DVKVTQSSRYLVKRTGEKVFLECVQDMDHENMFWYRQDPGLGLRLIYFSYDVKMKEKGDIPEGYSVSREKKERFSLILESASTNQTSMYLCASSYGTGSFFGSGTQLSVL.